This T cell receptor (beta chain) was profiled in a study of cytomegalovirus exposure and HLA in healthy donors (dated by TCRdb to about 2017). Broadly, across the study: A later analysis indicated that the 95 to 150 validation repertoires were generated on the platform also employed for the 700 or so repertoires of the first cohort. The study aimed to test whether signatures of past pathogen exposure could be identified by cataloging public T cell receptors. A separate validation cohort of 100 to 150 different subjects was used in addition to the approximately 670-subject first cohort. High-throughput TCR immunosequencing, statistical association of individual TCRs with disease status, and machine learning were combined to predict cytomegalovirus infection status.

The library came from the immunoSEQ multiplex PCR assay. The published analysis was carried out like this. To diagnose cytomegalovirus status from the catalog of TCR beta chain sequences, a statistical classification framework was built. TCRdb took over this immuneACCESS table, retaining in-frame rearrangements with V and J assigned. Such tables are incomplete; in checked studies, under half of the missing clones stem from an unresolved V gene, and the remainder is unexplained. V and J calls and clone size are as listed in that table; D and trimming were resolved from the DNA. The sample table lists about 68,000 clones, roughly 96% of them with a count of one. Together, the top ten hold over 2% of the sample. Summary of the overall study and its limitations: Across donors, most TCR sequences were observed very rarely, whereas some public TCRs were present in many individuals. In a later analysis, TCRs clustered in the first cohort were found to also tend to co-occur in the roughly 120 validation repertoires, with around 94% of cluster scores above 0. All 120 or so repertoires were used to score co-occurrence in the validation cohort in a later analysis, because that analysis had no HLA typing for the cohort. Cytomegalovirus status was reported to be diagnosed by the classifier with high specificity and sensitivity in both the original and validation cohorts. The study gave a list of under 200 TCR beta chains associated with cytomegalovirus. In vitro tests confirmed that a few of the cytomegalovirus-associated TCR beta chains recognize cytomegalovirus antigens. It was suggested by the authors that the approach could potentially be generalized to other disease states and immunological phenotypes.

Turning to this clone: Its recognized antigen is unknown. Base qualities are missing; no much larger clone stands one base away.

As encoded in the germline V gene, CDR1 is SNHLY while CDR2 is FYNNEI. The CDR3 runs 14 amino acids, cysteine and phenylalanine included. The kept DNA is CDR3 alone, 42 bases in frame from the first base. From V the trimming removes 7 bases and from J it removes 8 bases, while the gene matches leave 10 bases of the junction unaccounted for. Donors formed part of the validation cohort, which comprised over a hundred subjects and was distinct from the first cohort of several hundred subjects. This receptor was taken from a man younger than 30 in good health and CMV-seronegative. This receptor chain uses TRBV2 and TRBJ2-1; the junction holds 8 bases that match TRBD2. The sequencing sample was made of PBMCs. CDR3 reads: CASKELSGSDEQFF. The nucleotide sequence reads TGTGCCAGCAAAGAGTTGAGCGGGAGTGATGAGCAGTTCTTC.